This is a list of T cell receptor beta chains from one sample in a study of identical twins. TCRdb fed the 5' RACE reads into MiXCR, producing one record per CDR3 protein. This sample has 500,000 to 650,000 distinct CDR3 sequences; around 7.5% occur once, and the top ten carry 1.6%. The same specimen was also included in a second study, on yellow fever vaccine responses in identical twins.

The specimen was PBMCs. These receptors all stem from a woman under 30 in good health. Both conserved end residues are part of each CDR3. The order of the fields is clone size, J gene, D gene, V gene, CDR3 protein, CDR3 DNA. A D gene is named only where the DNA matches it firmly. Some rows have no size entry. The others give once, few or many, or a class for an expanded clone.

size: -
J: TRBJ1-5
D: -
V: TRBV28
CDR3: CASNTGGQWVYQPQHF
DNA: TGTGCCAGCAACACTGGCGGACAATGGGTCTATCAGCCCCAGCATTTT

size: -
J: TRBJ2-2
D: -
V: TRBV20-1
CDR3: CSARDLRTNTGELFF
DNA: TGCAGTGCTAGAGATTTAAGAACGAACACCGGGGAGCTGTTTTTT

size: many
J: TRBJ2-1
D: TRBD2
V: TRBV3-1
CDR3: CASSQGTSGLLNEQFF
DNA: TGTGCCAGCAGCCAAGGGACTAGCGGGCTCCTCAATGAGCAGTTCTTC

size: many
J: TRBJ2-3
D: TRBD2
V: TRBV2
CDR3: CASSELAATLDTQYF
DNA: TGTGCCAGCAGTGAACTAGCGGCCACTTTAGATACGCAGTATTTT

size: -
J: TRBJ2-3
D: TRBD2
V: TRBV5-1
CDR3: CASSPIPSGVSTDTQYF
DNA: TGCGCCAGCAGCCCGATACCTAGCGGGGTTAGCACAGATACGCAGTATTTT

size: -
J: TRBJ2-7
D: -
V: TRBV7-9
CDR3: CASSFNGEQYF
DNA: TGTGCCAGCAGCTTTAACGGTGAGCAGTACTTC

size: -
J: TRBJ2-5
D: -
V: TRBV7-2
CDR3: CASSLALGAETQYF
DNA: TGTGCCAGCAGCTTAGCGTTGGGGGCGGAGACCCAGTACTTC

size: many
J: TRBJ2-2
D: -
V: TRBV4-1
CDR3: CASSQLLGSGELFF
DNA: TGCGCCAGCAGCCAACTACTCGGAAGCGGGGAGCTGTTTTTT

size: few
J: TRBJ1-5
D: -
V: TRBV12-3/TRBV12-4
CDR3: CASSLGSPQPQHF
DNA: TGTGCCAGCAGTTTAGGTTCTCCTCAGCCCCAGCATTTT

size: few
J: TRBJ2-1
D: -
V: TRBV5-1
CDR3: CASSPDLRTSSEQFF
DNA: TGCGCCAGCAGCCCGGACCTTCGAACCTCAAGTGAGCAGTTCTTC

size: many
J: TRBJ1-1
D: TRBD1
V: TRBV7-9
CDR3: CASSLQTGMNTEAFF
DNA: TGTGCCAGCAGCTTGCAGACAGGGATGAACACTGAAGCTTTCTTT

size: many
J: TRBJ2-2
D: -
V: TRBV28
CDR3: CASSSEGGKVWELFF
DNA: TGTGCCAGCAGTTCAGAGGGGGGGAAAGTCTGGGAGCTGTTTTTT

size: many
J: TRBJ2-7
D: -
V: TRBV12-3/TRBV12-4
CDR3: CASSPGSLSSYEQYF
DNA: TGTGCCAGCAGTCCCGGGTCCCTCTCATCCTACGAGCAGTACTTC

size: many
J: TRBJ2-7
D: -
V: TRBV20-1
CDR3: CSASRSGDGSYEQYF
DNA: TGCAGTGCTTCCCGATCGGGGGACGGCTCCTACGAGCAGTACTTC

size: many
J: TRBJ1-2
D: -
V: TRBV10-3
CDR3: CAISERGAGYTF
DNA: TGTGCCATCAGTGAGAGGGGAGCCGGCTACACCTTC

size: -
J: TRBJ2-7
D: -
V: TRBV27
CDR3: CASSLGQNEQYF
DNA: TGTGCCAGCAGTCTAGGACAGAACGAGCAGTACTTC

size: -
J: TRBJ2-3
D: TRBD2
V: TRBV19
CDR3: CASSTSGISSYTDTQYF
DNA: TGTGCCAGTAGTACTAGCGGGATTTCTTCTTACACAGATACGCAGTATTTT

size: few
J: TRBJ2-5
D: -
V: TRBV29-1
CDR3: CSVEDWLQETQYF
DNA: TGCAGCGTTGAAGATTGGTTACAAGAGACCCAGTACTTC

size: few
J: TRBJ2-5
D: -
V: TRBV20-1
CDR3: CSAVRETQYF
DNA: TGCAGTGCCGTTAGAGAGACCCAGTACTTC

size: many
J: TRBJ2-1
D: TRBD2
V: TRBV24-1
CDR3: CATSDRGLAGIRSSYNEQFF
DNA: TGTGCCACCAGTGACAGGGGACTAGCGGGAATCAGGAGCTCCTACAATGAGCAGTTCTTC

size: many
J: TRBJ2-7
D: -
V: TRBV28
CDR3: CASSLGSGFSFYEQYF
DNA: TGTGCCAGCAGTTTAGGATCGGGATTCTCCTTCTACGAGCAGTACTTC

size: many
J: TRBJ2-3
D: -
V: TRBV20-1
CDR3: CSAVGGGAARGTQYF
DNA: TGCAGTGCTGTGGGCGGCGGGGCCGCACGTGGTACGCAGTATTTT

size: -
J: TRBJ2-7
D: -
V: TRBV2
CDR3: CASKNGGYEQYF
DNA: TGTGCCAGCAAAAATGGAGGCTACGAGCAGTACTTC

size: few
J: TRBJ2-1
D: TRBD2
V: TRBV4-1
CDR3: CASSLYGAGGGNEQFF
DNA: TGCGCCAGCAGCCTCTATGGGGCGGGAGGTGGTAATGAGCAGTTCTTC

size: many
J: TRBJ2-1
D: -
V: TRBV6-1
CDR3: CASRHRDGTGDEQFF
DNA: TGTGCCAGCAGACATAGGGACGGCACGGGGGATGAGCAGTTCTTC

size: -
J: TRBJ1-2
D: -
V: TRBV10-3
CDR3: CAIRIGDAANYGYTF
DNA: TGTGCCATCAGGATCGGGGACGCCGCTAACTATGGCTACACCTTC

size: -
J: TRBJ1-6
D: -
V: TRBV12-3/TRBV12-4
CDR3: CASSLRGYNSPLHF
DNA: TGTGCCAGCAGTCTCAGGGGTTATAATTCACCCCTCCACTTT

size: many
J: TRBJ1-3
D: -
V: TRBV20-1
CDR3: CSARGRGGPGSGYTIYF
DNA: TGCAGTGCTAGAGGTCGCGGCGGGCCTGGCTCGGGATACACCATATATTTT

size: few
J: TRBJ1-2
D: TRBD1
V: TRBV20-1
CDR3: CSADRTGDPRGYTF
DNA: TGCAGTGCAGACAGGACAGGGGACCCCCGGGGCTACACCTTC

size: few
J: TRBJ2-1
D: TRBD2
V: TRBV3-1
CDR3: CASSPTSGRALEQFF
DNA: TGTGCCAGCAGCCCTACTAGCGGGAGGGCCCTTGAGCAGTTCTTC

size: many
J: TRBJ1-2
D: -
V: TRBV6-2/TRBV6-3
CDR3: CASSPGEVYGYTF
DNA: TGTGCCAGCAGTCCCGGGGAGGTCTATGGCTACACCTTC